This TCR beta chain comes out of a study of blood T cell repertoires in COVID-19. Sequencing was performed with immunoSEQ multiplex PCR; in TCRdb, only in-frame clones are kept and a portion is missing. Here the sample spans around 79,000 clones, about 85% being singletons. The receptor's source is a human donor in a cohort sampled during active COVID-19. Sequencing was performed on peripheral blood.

The CDR3 nucleotides read TGTGCCAGCAGCCTTACAGAGTGGGGAGATGGCTACACCTTC. The encoded protein is CASSLTEWGDGYTF. The chain couples TRBV7-9 to TRBJ1-2; D uncertain. The V and J ends lost 5 bases and 6 bases respectively, with 16 bases between them. CDR3 length: 14 amino acids. In germline, CDR1 is SEHNR, CDR2 FQNEAQ (reference sequence).